The 7 T cell receptor beta chains below all came from one sample that was sequenced in a study of cytomegalovirus exposure and HLA in healthy donors. PCR primers comprised 60 Vbeta and 13 Jbeta primers. Clones were sequenced by immunoSEQ multiplex PCR, and TCRdb holds only the in-frame ones, with some missing. The sample lists about 130,000 clones, 75% to 90% seen once, with under 7% in the top ten. Material: PBMCs. These receptors came from a woman between 40 and 55 years old in good health and CMV-seropositive.

This clone was found a few times. This chain uses TRBV7-8 with TRBJ2-5; D call uncertain. The end of the DNA is better explained by TRBJ2-7, so the J call may be wrong. Germline assignment: CDR1 SGHVS and CDR2 FQNEAQ. The CDR3 covers 12 residues. CDR3 nucleotides: TGTGCCAGCAGCTCGCGGCTATACGAGCAGTACTTC. Translated, it gives CASSSRLYEQYF.

The chain joins TRBV5-4 to TRBJ2-3, with D maybe TRBD2 (6 bases). From germline, CDR1 is SGHNT and CDR2 YYREEE (reference sequence). The CDR3 length is 16 residues. Trimming pared 1 base from V and 1 base from J, leaving 13 bases between. CDR3 sequence reads: CASSLSASVGTDTQYF. The CDR3 nucleotides read TGTGCCAGCAGCTTGAGCGCTAGCGTTGGCACAGATACGCAGTATTTT.

This clone occurred once. The V call is TRBV5-6, the J call TRBJ1-5; 7 bases are a match to TRBD1. This CDR3 is 15 amino acids long. Per the germline V gene, CDR1 is SGHDT and CDR2 is YYEEEE. V was clipped by 0 bases and J by 5 bases; unmatched bases: 5. This CDR3 reads CASSLVGDRDQPQHF. In nucleotides, the CDR3 is TGTGCCAGCAGCTTGGTCGGTGACAGGGATCAGCCCCAGCATTTT.

The chain has TRBV19 and TRBJ2-7, with D possibly being TRBD2 (6 bases). Trimming removed 5 bases from V and 7 bases from J, with 24 bases in between. Germline V gives CDR1 LNHDA, CDR2 SQIVND (reference sequence). This CDR3 has 16 residues. The CDR3 sequence: CASSSRGTGGSREQYF. The CDR3 nucleotides are TGTGCCAGTAGTTCAAGAGGGACTGGAGGGTCTCGGGAGCAGTACTTC.

V is TRBV2 and J is TRBJ2-3, with D unresolved. V lost 5 bases, J lost 3 bases, and 3 bases lay in between. This CDR3 comprises 11 residues. CDR1 SNHLY and CDR2 FYNNEI come from the germline V gene. CDR3 sequence: CASSSTDTQYF. Written as DNA, the CDR3 is TGTGCCAGCAGTTCGACAGATACGCAGTATTTT.

The J gene is TRBJ2-7, the V gene TRBV13, with a possible D match to TRBD1 (7 bases). Germline CDR1 reads PRHDT; CDR2 reads FYEKMQ (reference sequence). This CDR3 has 14 residues. Trimming took 2 bases from V and 5 from J, leaving 13 bases between them. The CDR3, as DNA: TGTGCCAGCAGCTTATTCCAGGGGGGTGACGAGCAGTACTTC. Its protein is CASSLFQGGDEQYF.

The rearrangement uses TRBV6-5 and TRBJ2-5, with D tentatively TRBD2 (5 bases). Trimming shortened V by 2 bases and J by 5 bases, and 12 bases separated the two germline ends. From germline, CDR1 is MNHEY and CDR2 SVGAGI. The CDR3 has 14 residues. The CDR3 DNA sequence: TGTGCCAGCAGTTACGAGTTGCCGGGGGAGACCCAGTACTTC. Amino acids: CASSYELPGETQYF.